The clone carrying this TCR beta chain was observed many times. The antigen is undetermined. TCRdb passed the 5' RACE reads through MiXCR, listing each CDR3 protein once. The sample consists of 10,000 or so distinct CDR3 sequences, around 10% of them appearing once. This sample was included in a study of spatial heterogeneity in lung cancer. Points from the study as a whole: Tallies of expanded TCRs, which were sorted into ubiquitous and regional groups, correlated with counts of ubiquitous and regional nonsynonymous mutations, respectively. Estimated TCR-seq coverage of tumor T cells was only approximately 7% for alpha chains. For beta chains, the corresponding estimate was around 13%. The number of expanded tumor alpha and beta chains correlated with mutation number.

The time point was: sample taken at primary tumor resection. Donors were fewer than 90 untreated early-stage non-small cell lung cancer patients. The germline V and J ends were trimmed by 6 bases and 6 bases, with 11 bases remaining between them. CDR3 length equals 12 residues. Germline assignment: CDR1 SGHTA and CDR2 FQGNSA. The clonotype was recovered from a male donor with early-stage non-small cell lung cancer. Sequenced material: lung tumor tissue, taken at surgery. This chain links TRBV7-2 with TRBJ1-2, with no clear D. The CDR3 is CASRSNYDGYTF. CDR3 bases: TGTGCCAGCAGGAGTAACTATGATGGCTACACCTTC.